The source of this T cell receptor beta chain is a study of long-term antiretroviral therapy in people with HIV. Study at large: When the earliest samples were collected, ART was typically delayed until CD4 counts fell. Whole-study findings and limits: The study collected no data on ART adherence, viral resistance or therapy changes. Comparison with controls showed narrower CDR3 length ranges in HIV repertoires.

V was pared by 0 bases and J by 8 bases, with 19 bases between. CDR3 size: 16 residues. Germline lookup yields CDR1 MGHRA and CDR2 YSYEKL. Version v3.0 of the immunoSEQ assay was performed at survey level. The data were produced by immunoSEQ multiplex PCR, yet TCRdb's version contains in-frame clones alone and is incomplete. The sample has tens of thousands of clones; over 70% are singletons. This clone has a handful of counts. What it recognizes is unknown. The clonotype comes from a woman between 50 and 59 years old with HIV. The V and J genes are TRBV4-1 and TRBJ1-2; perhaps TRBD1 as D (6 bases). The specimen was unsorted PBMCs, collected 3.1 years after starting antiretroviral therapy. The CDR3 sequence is CASSQDYRTGSNGYTF. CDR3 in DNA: TGCGCCAGCAGCCAAGACTACCGCACAGGGAGTAACGGCTACACCTTC.